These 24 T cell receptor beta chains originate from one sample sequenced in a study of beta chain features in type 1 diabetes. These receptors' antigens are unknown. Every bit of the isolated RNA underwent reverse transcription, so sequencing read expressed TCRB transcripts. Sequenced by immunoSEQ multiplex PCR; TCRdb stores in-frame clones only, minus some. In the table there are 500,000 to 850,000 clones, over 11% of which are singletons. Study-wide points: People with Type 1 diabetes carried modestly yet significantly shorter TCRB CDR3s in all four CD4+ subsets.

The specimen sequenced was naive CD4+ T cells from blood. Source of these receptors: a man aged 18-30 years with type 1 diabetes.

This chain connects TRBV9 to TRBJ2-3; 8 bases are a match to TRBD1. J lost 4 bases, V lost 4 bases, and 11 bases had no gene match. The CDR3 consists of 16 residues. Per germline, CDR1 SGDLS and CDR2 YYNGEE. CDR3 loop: CASSPSSDRVADTQYF. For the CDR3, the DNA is TGTGCCAGCAGCCCCTCATCGGACAGGGTGGCAGATACGCAGTATTTT.

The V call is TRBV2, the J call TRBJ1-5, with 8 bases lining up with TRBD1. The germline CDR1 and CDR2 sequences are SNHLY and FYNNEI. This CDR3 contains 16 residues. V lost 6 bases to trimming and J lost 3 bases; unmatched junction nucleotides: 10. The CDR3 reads CASRSTGATSNQPQHF. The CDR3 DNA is TGTGCCAGCAGATCGACAGGGGCGACCTCCAATCAGCCCCAGCATTTT.

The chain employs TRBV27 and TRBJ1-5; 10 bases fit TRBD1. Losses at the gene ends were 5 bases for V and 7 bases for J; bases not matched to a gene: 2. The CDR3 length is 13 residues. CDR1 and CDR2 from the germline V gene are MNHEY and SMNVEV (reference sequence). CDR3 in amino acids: CASSADRGQPQHF. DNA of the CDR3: TGTGCCAGCAGTGCGGACAGGGGGCAGCCCCAGCATTTT.

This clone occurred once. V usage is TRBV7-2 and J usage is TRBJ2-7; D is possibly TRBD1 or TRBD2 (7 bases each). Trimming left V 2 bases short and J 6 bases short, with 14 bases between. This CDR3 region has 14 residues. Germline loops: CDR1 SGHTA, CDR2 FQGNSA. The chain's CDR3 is CASSLTGVAGEQYF. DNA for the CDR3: TGTGCCAGCAGCTTAACAGGGGTAGCGGGCGAGCAGTACTTC.

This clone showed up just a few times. The CDR3 reads CASSGLYNEQFF. The CDR3 DNA reads as TGTGCCAGCTCGGGACTCTACAATGAGCAGTTCTTC. V gene TRBV18 combines with J gene TRBJ2-1; D is perhaps TRBD2 (6 bases). The germline V gene encodes CDR1 KGHSH and CDR2 LQKENI. The CDR3 is 12 residues long. The V and J ends lost 6 bases and 3 bases respectively, with 6 bases between them. Looking up the rest from reference TRBV18 and TRBJ2-1 gives the full variable domain: NAGVMQNPRHLVRRRGQEARLRCSPMKGHSHVYWYRQLPEEGLKFMVYLQKENIIDESGMPKERFSAEFPKEGPSILRIQQVVRGDSAAYFCASSGLYNEQFFGPGTRLTVL.

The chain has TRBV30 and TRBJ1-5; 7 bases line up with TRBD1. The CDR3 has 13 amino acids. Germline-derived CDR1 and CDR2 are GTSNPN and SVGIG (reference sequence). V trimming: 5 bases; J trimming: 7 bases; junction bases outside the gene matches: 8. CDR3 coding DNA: TGTGCCTGGGCCCCAGGGGGAGGCCAGCCCCAGCATTTT. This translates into CAWAPGGGQPQHF. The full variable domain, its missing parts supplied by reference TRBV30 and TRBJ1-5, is SQTIHQWPATLVQPVGSPLSLECTVEGTSNPNLYWYRQAAGRGLQLLFYSVGIGQISSEVPQNLSASRPQDRQFILSSKKLLLSDSGFYLCAWAPGGGQPQHFGDGTRLSIL.

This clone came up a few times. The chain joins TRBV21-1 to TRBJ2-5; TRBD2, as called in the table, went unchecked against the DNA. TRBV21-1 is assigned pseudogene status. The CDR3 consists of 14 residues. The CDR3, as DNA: TGTGCCAGCAGCAGTTGTGTAGCCGTCAAGACCCAGTACTTC. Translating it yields CASSSCVAVKTQYF.

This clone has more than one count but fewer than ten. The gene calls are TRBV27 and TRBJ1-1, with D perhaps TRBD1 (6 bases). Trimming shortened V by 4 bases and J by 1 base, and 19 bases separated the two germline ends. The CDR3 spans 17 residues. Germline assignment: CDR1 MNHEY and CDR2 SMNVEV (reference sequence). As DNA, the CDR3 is TGTGCCAGCAGTTCGCTCCGCGGACAGCTATCGAACACTGAAGCTTTCTTT. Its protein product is CASSSLRGQLSNTEAFF.

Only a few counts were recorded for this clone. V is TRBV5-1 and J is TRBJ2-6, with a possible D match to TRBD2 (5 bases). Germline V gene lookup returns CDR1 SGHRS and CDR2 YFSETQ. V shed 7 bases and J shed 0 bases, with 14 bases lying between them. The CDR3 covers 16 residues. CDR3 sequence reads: CASDKTSGSGANVLTF. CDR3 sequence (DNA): TGCGCCAGCGACAAAACGAGCGGCTCTGGGGCCAACGTCCTGACTTTC. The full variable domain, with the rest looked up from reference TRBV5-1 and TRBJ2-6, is KAGVTQTPRYLIKTRGQQVTLSCSPISGHRSVSWYQQTPGQGLQFLFEYFSETQRNKGNFPGRFSGRQFSNSRSEMNVSTLELGDSALYLCASDKTSGSGANVLTFGAGSRLTVL.

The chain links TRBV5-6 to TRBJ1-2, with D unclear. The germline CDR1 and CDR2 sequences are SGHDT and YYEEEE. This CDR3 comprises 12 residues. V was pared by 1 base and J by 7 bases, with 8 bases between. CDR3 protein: CASSLTGIGYTF. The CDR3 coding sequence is TGTGCCAGCAGCTTGACCGGGATTGGCTACACCTTC.

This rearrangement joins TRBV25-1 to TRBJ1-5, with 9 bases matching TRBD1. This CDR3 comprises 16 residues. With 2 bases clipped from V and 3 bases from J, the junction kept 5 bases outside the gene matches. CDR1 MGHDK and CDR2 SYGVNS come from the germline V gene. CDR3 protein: CASSETGTGLNQPQHF. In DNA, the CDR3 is TGTGCCAGCAGTGAAACCGGGACAGGGCTCAATCAGCCCCAGCATTTT.

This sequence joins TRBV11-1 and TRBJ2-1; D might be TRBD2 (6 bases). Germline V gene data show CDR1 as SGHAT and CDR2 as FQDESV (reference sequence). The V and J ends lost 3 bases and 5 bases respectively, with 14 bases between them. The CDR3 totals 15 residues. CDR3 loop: CASSLTSNWNNEQFF. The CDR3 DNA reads TGTGCCAGCAGCTTGACTAGTAATTGGAACAATGAGCAGTTCTTC.

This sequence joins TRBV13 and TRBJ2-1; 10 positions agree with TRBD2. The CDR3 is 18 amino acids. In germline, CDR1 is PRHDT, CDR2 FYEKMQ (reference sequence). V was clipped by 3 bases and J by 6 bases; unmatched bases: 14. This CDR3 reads CASSLIAGGIAGGNEQFF. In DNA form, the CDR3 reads TGTGCCAGCAGCTTGATAGCAGGTGGGATAGCGGGAGGCAATGAGCAGTTCTTC. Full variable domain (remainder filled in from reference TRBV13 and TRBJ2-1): AAGVIQSPRHLIKEKRETATLKCYPIPRHDTVYWYQQGPGQDPQFLISFYEKMQSDKGSIPDRFSAQQFSDYHSELNMSSLELGDSALYFCASSLIAGGIAGGNEQFFGPGTRLTVL.

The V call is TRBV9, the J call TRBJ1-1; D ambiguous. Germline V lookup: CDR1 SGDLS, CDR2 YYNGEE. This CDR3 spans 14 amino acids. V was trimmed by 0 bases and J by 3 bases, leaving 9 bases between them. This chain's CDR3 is CASSVAPSDTEAFF. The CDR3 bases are TGTGCCAGCAGCGTAGCCCCATCGGACACTGAAGCTTTCTTT.

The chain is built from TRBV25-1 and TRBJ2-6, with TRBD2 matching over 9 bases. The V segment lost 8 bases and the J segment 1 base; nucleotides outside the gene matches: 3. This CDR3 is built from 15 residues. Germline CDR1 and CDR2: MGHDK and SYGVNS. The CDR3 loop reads CASAGGPSGANVLTF. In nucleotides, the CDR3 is TGTGCCAGCGCGGGAGGGCCTTCTGGGGCCAACGTCCTGACTTTC.

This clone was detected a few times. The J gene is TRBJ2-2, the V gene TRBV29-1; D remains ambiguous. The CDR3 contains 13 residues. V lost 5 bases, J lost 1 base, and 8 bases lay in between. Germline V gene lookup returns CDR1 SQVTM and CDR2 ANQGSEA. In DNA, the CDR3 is TGCAGCGTTTTCAACTTGAACACCGGGGAGCTGTTTTTT. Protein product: CSVFNLNTGELFF.

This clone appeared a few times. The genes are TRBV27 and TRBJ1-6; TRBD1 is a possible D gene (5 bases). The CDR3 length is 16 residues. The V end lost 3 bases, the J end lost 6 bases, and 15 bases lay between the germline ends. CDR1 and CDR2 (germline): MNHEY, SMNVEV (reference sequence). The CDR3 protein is CASSFSGTGGNSPLHF. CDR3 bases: TGTGCCAGCAGTTTTTCCGGGACCGGGGGTAATTCACCCCTCCACTTT.

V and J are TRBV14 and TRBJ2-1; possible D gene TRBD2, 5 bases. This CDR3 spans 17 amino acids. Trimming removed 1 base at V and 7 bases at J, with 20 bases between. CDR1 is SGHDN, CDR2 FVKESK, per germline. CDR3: CASSQVVGRTGKNEQFF. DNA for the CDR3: TGTGCCAGCAGCCAAGTGGTCGGTAGAACGGGAAAGAATGAGCAGTTCTTC.

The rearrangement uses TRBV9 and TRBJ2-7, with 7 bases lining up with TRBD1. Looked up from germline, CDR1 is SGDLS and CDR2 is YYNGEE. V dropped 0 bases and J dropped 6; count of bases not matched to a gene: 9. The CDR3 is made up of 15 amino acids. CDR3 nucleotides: TGTGCCAGCAGCGTAGGGACAGGTCCTTCTGGCGAGCAGTACTTC. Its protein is CASSVGTGPSGEQYF. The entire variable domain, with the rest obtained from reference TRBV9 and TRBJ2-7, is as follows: DSGVTQTPKHLITATGQRVTLRCSPRSGDLSVYWYQQSLDQGLQFLIQYYNGEERAKGNILERFSAQQFPDLHSELNLSSLELGDSALYFCASSVGTGPSGEQYFGPGTRLTVT.

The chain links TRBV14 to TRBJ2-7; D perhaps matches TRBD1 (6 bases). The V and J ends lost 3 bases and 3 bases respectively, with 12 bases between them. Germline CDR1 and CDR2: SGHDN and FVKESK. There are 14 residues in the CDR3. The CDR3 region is CASSQRDTLYEQYF. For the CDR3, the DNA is TGTGCCAGCAGCCAGAGGGACACGCTCTACGAGCAGTACTTC.

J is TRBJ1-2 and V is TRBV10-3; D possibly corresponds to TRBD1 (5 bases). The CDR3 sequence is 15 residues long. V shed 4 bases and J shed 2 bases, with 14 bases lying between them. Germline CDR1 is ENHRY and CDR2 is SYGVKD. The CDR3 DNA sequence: TGTGCCATCAGTGTGGACACTACCTTCAACTATGGCTACACCTTC. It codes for CAISVDTTFNYGYTF.

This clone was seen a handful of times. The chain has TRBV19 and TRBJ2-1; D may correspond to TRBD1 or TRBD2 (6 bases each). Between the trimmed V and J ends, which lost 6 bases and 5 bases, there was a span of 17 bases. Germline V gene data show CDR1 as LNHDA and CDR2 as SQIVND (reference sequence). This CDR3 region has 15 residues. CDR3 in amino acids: CASSRRDTANNEQFF. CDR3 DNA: TGTGCCAGTAGCCGGCGGGACACTGCGAACAATGAGCAGTTCTTC.

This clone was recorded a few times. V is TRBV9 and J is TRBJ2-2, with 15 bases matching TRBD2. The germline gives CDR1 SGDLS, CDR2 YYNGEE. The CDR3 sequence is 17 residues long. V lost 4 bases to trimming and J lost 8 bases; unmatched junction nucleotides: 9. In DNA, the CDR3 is TGTGCCAGCAGCCTGGGGACTAGCGGGAGGTCCACAGGGGAGCTGTTTTTT. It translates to CASSLGTSGRSTGELFF.

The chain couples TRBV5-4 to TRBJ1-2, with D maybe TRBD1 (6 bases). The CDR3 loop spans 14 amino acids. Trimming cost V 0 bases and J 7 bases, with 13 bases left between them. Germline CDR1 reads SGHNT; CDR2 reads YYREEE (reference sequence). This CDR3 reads CASSLEVGGRGYTF. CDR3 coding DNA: TGTGCCAGCAGCTTGGAGGTTGGGGGGCGTGGCTACACCTTC.